This T cell receptor beta chain was identified in a study of T-cell reconstitution after alpha-beta-depleted transplantation in children. Study results and caveats: The study traced high day-60 TCRbeta diversity in some patients to surviving recipient T cells and thymic progenitors. Roughly two months post-transplant, alpha-beta T cells reportedly originated from several hundred graft clones that had expanded. A year had passed since transplant, and T-cell counts and diversity by then came mostly from newly produced T cells.

Researchers prepared the TCRbeta library using unique molecular identifiers, the study reports. TCRdb reprocessed the PCR reads via MiXCR and lists one record per CDR3 protein. The data hold 150,000 to 200,000 distinct CDR3 sequences, with 8.5% to 14% observed a single time. The germline gives CDR1 LNHDA, CDR2 SQIVND (reference sequence). The CDR3 loop spans 13 amino acids. Trimming shortened V by 2 bases and J by 6 bases, and 10 bases separated the two germline ends. As for this clonotype: Its target is unknown.

This TCR came from a boy aged 2 to 9 with acute myeloid leukemia, due to receive a stem cell transplant. The chain employs TRBV19 and TRBJ2-5, with D possibly TRBD1 on 5 matching bases. Sample: PBMCs, taken before TCRalphabeta/CD19-depleted stem cell transplant. The CDR3 reads CASSIQGLQTQYF. The DNA for the CDR3 is TGTGCCAGTAGTATACAGGGCCTACAGACCCAGTACTTC.